This T cell receptor (beta chain) is drawn from a study of T cell repertoires in cytomegalovirus infection. Study-level information: A matching HLA type, together with CMV infection, was signaled by public TCR beta signatures. Findings and limits, study-wide: CMV-specific TCR beta clonotypes restricted by HLA-C were the ones dominating the ex vivo response. Identification of carriers of CMV plus the relevant HLA was performed using cumulative public TCR beta family frequency.

This clonotype was seen only a few times. Its antigen is unidentified. In TCRdb, the reads were re-called with MiXCR into one record per CDR3 protein. The sample lists 500,000 to 600,000 distinct CDR3 sequences; more than 15% were seen once. The germline CDR1 and CDR2 sequences are SNHLY and FYNNEI. The V and J ends lost 6 bases and 3 bases, in that order; junction bases with no gene match: 9. The CDR3 extends over 17 amino acids. Input material: CD8+ T cells from PBMCs. The sequence came from a human donor in good health (CMV status not recorded). Some clones in this sample may be carry-over from other donors' samples. The V gene is TRBV2, the J gene TRBJ2-3; 13 bases are shared with TRBD2. This chain's CDR3 is CASSHRTSGRATDTQYF. CDR3 DNA sequence: TGTGCCAGCAGCCACCGGACTAGCGGGAGAGCGACAGATACGCAGTATTTT.